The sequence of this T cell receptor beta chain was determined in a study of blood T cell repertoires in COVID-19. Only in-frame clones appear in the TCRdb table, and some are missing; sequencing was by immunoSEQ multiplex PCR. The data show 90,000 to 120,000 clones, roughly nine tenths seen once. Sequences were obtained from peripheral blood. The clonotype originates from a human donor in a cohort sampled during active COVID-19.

CDR3: CASSPPGERYEQYF. The CDR3, as DNA: TGTGCCAGCAGCCCGCCCGGGGAACGCTACGAGCAGTACTTC. This chain uses TRBV6-6 with TRBJ2-7; D is possibly TRBD2 (5 bases). Trimming removed 6 bases at V and 3 bases at J, with 15 bases between. The CDR3 covers 14 residues. The germline V gene encodes CDR1 MNHNY and CDR2 SVGAGI (reference sequence).